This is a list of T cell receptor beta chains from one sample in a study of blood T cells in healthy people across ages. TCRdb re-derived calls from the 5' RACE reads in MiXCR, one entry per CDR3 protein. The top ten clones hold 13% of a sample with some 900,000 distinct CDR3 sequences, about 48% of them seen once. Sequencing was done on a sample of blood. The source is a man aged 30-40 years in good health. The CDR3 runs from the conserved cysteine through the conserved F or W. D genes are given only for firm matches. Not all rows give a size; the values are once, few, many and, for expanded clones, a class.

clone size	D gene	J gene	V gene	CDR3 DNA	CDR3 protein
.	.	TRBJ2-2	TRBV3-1	TGTGCCAGCGGCCAAATGACCGGGGAGCTGTTTTTT	CASGQMTGELFF
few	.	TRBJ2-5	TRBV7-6	TGTGCCAGCAGCTTAGCGCCAGGGCAAGAGACCCAGTACTTC	CASSLAPGQETQYF
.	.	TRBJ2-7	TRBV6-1	TGTGCCAGCAGTGATGACGCATCCTACGAGCAGTACTTC	CASSDDASYEQYF
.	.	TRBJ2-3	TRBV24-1	TGTGCCACCAGTGATACCGGGGGCCCAGATACGCAGTATTTT	CATSDTGGPDTQYF
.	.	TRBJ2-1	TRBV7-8	TGTGCCAGCAGCTCAGAGGTAGAGCAGTTCTTC	CASSSEVEQFF
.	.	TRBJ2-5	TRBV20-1	TGCAGTGCTAGAGGTGAGAAGACCCAGTACTTC	CSARGEKTQYF
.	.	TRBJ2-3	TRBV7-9	TGTGCCAGCTGGGATCTACAGGGACTCCCTAGCACAGATACGCAGTATTTT	CASWDLQGLPSTDTQYF
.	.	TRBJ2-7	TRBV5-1	TGCGCCAGCAGCGGAGATACAGGGTCCTACGAGCAGTACTTC	CASSGDTGSYEQYF
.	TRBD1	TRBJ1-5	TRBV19	TGTGCCAGTACCCCAGGGGGGAATCAGCCCCAGCATTTT	CASTPGGNQPQHF
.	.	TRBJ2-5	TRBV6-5	TGTGCCAGCAGTTTCGCGCCGGGAGCCAAAGGGGAGACCCAGTACTTC	CASSFAPGAKGETQYF
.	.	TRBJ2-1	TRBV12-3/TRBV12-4	TGTGCCAGCAGTTTTGAGCCCCGTGGGTACAATGAGCAGTTCTTC	CASSFEPRGYNEQFF
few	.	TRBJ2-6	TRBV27	TGTGCCAGCAGTTCGGTCCTAGCTCGGGGACCTGGGGCCAACGTCCTGACTTTC	CASSSVLARGPGANVLTF
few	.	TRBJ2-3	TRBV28	TGTGCCAGCAGAGCGGTAAACACAGATACGCAGTATTTT	CASRAVNTDTQYF
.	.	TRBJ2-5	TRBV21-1	TGTGCCAGCCTCTGTCAGAGGACCCAGTACTTC	CASLCQRTQYF
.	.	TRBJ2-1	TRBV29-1	TGCAGCGTCGCCCGGACAGCCGCTGTTTCATACAATGAGCAGTTCTTC	CSVARTAAVSYNEQFF
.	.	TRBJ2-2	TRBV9	TGTGCCAGCAGCGAGTATTTGGGGCACGGAAGGGAGCTGTTTTTT	CASSEYLGHGRELFF
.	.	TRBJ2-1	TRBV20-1	TGCAGTGCTAGTAAGAGCGAGGGACGGAATAGCTACAATGAGCAGTTCTTC	CSASKSEGRNSYNEQFF
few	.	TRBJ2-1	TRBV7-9	TGTGCCAGCAGCCCTAGAGGGGACTTAACCTACAATGAGCAGTTCTTC	CASSPRGDLTYNEQFF
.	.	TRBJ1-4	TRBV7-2	TGTGCCAGCAGCCTGGAGTGGGGAAGCGGTGAAAAACTGTTTTTT	CASSLEWGSGEKLFF
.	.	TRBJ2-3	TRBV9	TGTGCCTTAGATACGCAGTATTTT	CALDTQYF
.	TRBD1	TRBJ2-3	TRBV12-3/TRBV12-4	TGTGCCAGCAGTAGCCCGCCGGGGACAGTGGCAGATACGCAGTATTTT	CASSSPPGTVADTQYF
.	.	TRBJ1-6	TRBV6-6	TGTGCCAGCAGTTCTCAGGGTCCGGATTCACCCCTCCACTTT	CASSSQGPDSPLHF
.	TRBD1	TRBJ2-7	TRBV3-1	TGTGCCAGCAGCCAGGCCTCGACAGGGTCCCACGAGCAGTACTTC	CASSQASTGSHEQYF
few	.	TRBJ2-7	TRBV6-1	TGTGCCAGCAGTGAAGAGAACAGGGAAGGCGAGCAGTACTTC	CASSEENREGEQYF
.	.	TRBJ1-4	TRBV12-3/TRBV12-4	TGTGCCAGCAAGGAGGGCACTAATGAAAAACTGTTTTTT	CASKEGTNEKLFF
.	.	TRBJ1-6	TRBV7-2	TGTGCCAGCAGCTTAGATCTGTTAGGGTCTGCAAATTCACCCCTCCACTTT	CASSLDLLGSANSPLHF
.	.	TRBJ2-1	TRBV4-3	TGCGCCAGCAGCCAGCGGCGGGAACCCTACAATGAGCAGTTCTTC	CASSQRREPYNEQFF
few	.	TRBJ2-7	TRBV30	TGTGCCTGGAGTGTAGACCCAGGGTTCGAGCAGTACTTC	CAWSVDPGFEQYF
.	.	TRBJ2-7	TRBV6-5	TGTGCCAGCAGTTACTCTCATACGTCCCACGAGCAGTACTTC	CASSYSHTSHEQYF
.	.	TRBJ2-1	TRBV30	TGTGCCTGGAGTCCCTCCGACAGGATCTCCTACAATGAGCAGTTCTTC	CAWSPSDRISYNEQFF
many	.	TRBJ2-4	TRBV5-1	TGCGCCAGCAGCTTGGGGGCAGCTCTAGCCAAAAACATTCAGTACTTC	CASSLGAALAKNIQYF
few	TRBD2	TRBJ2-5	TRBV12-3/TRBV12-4	TGTGCCAGCAGCCCGGGACTAGGCGGAAGCGAGACCCAGTACTTC	CASSPGLGGSETQYF
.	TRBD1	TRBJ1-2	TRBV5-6	TGTGCCAGCAGCTTTCAGGGGGGCCGCGTGAAAGTCTATGGCTACACCTTC	CASSFQGGRVKVYGYTF
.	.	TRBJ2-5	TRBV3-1	TGTGCCAGCAGCCAGAGAAGGGGAGGAGAGACCCAGTACTTC	CASSQRRGGETQYF
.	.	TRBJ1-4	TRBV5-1	TGCGCCAGCGCCGAATTAGCAACTAATGAAAAACTGTTTTTT	CASAELATNEKLFF
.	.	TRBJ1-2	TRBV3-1	TGTGCCAGCAGCCAAGCGAAGGTTGGTCAAGGCTACACCTTC	CASSQAKVGQGYTF
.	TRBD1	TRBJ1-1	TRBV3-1	TGTGCCAGCAGCCCGCCGTCGGGGACAGGGTCCACTGAAGCTTTCTTT	CASSPPSGTGSTEAFF
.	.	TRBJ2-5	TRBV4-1	TGCGCCAGCAGCCAGATCCAAGGAGGATGGGGTCAAGAGACCCAGTACTTC	CASSQIQGGWGQETQYF
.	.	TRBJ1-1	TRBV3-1	TGTGCCAGCAGGCGGGGAGACGCGAACACTGAAGCTTTCTTT	CASRRGDANTEAFF
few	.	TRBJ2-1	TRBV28	TGTGCCAGCAGTTTCTTACAGAATAGTGACAATGAGCAGTTCTTC	CASSFLQNSDNEQFF
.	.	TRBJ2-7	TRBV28	TGTGCCAGCAACAGTTGGAGAGAAGACAGCTCCTACGAGCAGTACTTC	CASNSWREDSSYEQYF
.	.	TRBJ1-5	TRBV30	TGTGCCTGGACTCTAGGGAGCAATCAGCCCCAGCATTTT	CAWTLGSNQPQHF
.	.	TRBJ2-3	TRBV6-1	TGTGCCAGCAGACGGGACATGAACACAGATACGCAGTATTTT	CASRRDMNTDTQYF
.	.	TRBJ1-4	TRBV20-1	TGCAGTGCGGGCCAGGGCGAAAAACTGTTTTTT	CSAGQGEKLFF
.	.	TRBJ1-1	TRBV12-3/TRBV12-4	TGTGCCAGCAGTTTATCTCTCGGGAACACTGAAGCTTTCTTT	CASSLSLGNTEAFF
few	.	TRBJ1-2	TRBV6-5	TGTGCCAGCAGTCACGCCCCTAGACTGGGGGTTTATGGCTACACCTTC	CASSHAPRLGVYGYTF
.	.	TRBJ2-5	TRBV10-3	TGTGCCATCAGTGAGTCGACGACAGGGGAGGGAGAGACCCAGTACTTC	CAISESTTGEGETQYF
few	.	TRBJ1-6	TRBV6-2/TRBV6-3	TGTGCCAGCAGTTACTCGGGCGGGACTCATTCACCCCCCCACTTT	CASSYSGGTHSPPHF
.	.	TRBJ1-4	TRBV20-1	TGCAGTGCTAGTCTGACGCTTCTGGGAGAAAAACTGTTTTTT	CSASLTLLGEKLFF
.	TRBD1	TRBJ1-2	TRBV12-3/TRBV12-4	TGTGCCAGCAGTGGACAGAATCCCAAGGGGGCAGCTAACTATGGCTACACCTTC	CASSGQNPKGAANYGYTF
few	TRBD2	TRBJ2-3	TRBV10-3	TGTGCCATCAGTGAGTCGGCTAGCGGGGGCCCAGAGGCGCAGTATTTT	CAISESASGGPEAQYF